The rows below give T cell receptor beta chains drawn from one sample of a study of blood T cell repertoires in COVID-19. The method was immunoSEQ multiplex PCR; TCRdb's version includes in-frame clones alone and lacks a portion of them. Counted here are about 160,000 clones, over 75% occurring once; the ten biggest clones make up 9.5% to 12%. Material: peripheral blood. The receptors stem from a man aged 60-69 years with active or convalescent COVID-19. Both conserved end residues are part of each CDR3. A D gene is named only where the DNA matches it firmly. Where a row states a size, it is once, few, many or the class of an expanded clone; other rows omit it.

j_call	v_call	clone_size	d_call	cdr3_nt	cdr3_aa
TRBJ1-2	TRBV5-6	-	TRBD1	TGTGCCAGCAGCTTGTGGGCAGGGGGCGGCTATGGCTACACCTTC	CASSLWAGGGYGYTF
TRBJ2-1	TRBV7-9	once	TRBD1	TGTGCCAGCAGCAGGGGACAGGGGGACAATGAGCAGTTCTTC	CASSRGQGDNEQFF
TRBJ2-7	TRBV6-1	-	-	TGTGCCAGCAGTGAACCGGGAACTAGCTCCTACGAGCAGTACTTC	CASSEPGTSSYEQYF
TRBJ1-4	TRBV10-1	-	TRBD1	TGCGCCAGCAGTGAGGCGACAGGGGATGAAAAACTGTTTTTT	CASSEATGDEKLFF
TRBJ2-7	TRBV7-9	once	TRBD1	TGTGCCAGCAGCTCCTCCGGGACAGGGATTTTAGGAGAGCAGTACTTC	CASSSSGTGILGEQYF
TRBJ2-7	TRBV21-1	-	-	TGTGCCAGCAGCAAAGCGACGGGAACCCACGAGCAGTACTTC	CASSKATGTHEQYF
TRBJ2-5	TRBV2	-	-	TGTGCCAGCAGTTCTACCAGCCAAGGAGCCCAGTACTTC	CASSSTSQGAQYF
TRBJ2-1	TRBV5-1	-	TRBD2	TGCGCCAGCAGGAGACTAAAACTAGCGGGAGGGTCCGACGTGAATGAGCAGTTCTTC	CASRRLKLAGGSDVNEQFF
TRBJ1-2	TRBV5-1	-	-	TGCGCCAGCAGCTACTCCGCGGTCCGAATTTCTAACTATGGCTACACCTTC	CASSYSAVRISNYGYTF
TRBJ1-4	TRBV5-4	-	-	TGTGCCAGCAGCTTGGCGGCAGGGTTTGAGGAAAAACTGTTTTTT	CASSLAAGFEEKLFF
TRBJ1-2	TRBV7-9	-	TRBD1	TGTGCCAGCAGCTTAGCAGGGGGCAATGGCTACACCTTC	CASSLAGGNGYTF
TRBJ2-1	TRBV2	-	TRBD2	TGTGCCAGCAGTGAATATGGGGGGGATGAGCAGTTCTTC	CASSEYGGDEQFF
TRBJ1-3	TRBV2	-	-	TGTGCCAGCAGCCCCGGCTCTGGAAACACCATATATTTT	CASSPGSGNTIYF
TRBJ2-3	TRBV7-9	-	-	TGTGCCAGCAGCCCAAGCGCAGATACGCAGTATTTT	CASSPSADTQYF
TRBJ1-1	TRBV6-1	-	-	TGTGCCAGCAGTGAAGATTCCGGGGGACGGACTGAAGCTTTCTTT	CASSEDSGGRTEAFF
TRBJ2-1	TRBV6-5	once	TRBD2	TGTGCCAGCAGTCATACTAGCGGGGGGGAGGTTGAGCAGTTCTTC	CASSHTSGGEVEQFF
TRBJ1-2	TRBV6-5	few	-	TGTGCCAGCAGTTTCCCCGGAGGCGAGGGCTACACCTTC	CASSFPGGEGYTF
TRBJ1-1	TRBV10-2	-	TRBD1	TGCGCCAGTCGGACAGGGGGCACTGAAGCTTTCTTT	CASRTGGTEAFF
TRBJ2-7	TRBV18	-	-	TGTGCCAGCTCACCGATCGGCTCCTACGAGCAGTACTTC	CASSPIGSYEQYF
TRBJ2-1	TRBV11-3	-	TRBD2	TGTGCCAGCAGCCCAGATAGCGGGGGGACCTACAATGAGCAGTTCTTC	CASSPDSGGTYNEQFF
TRBJ2-3	TRBV9	once	-	TGTGCCAGCAGCGTTGCGGGACGCACAGATACGCAGTATTTT	CASSVAGRTDTQYF
TRBJ2-1	TRBV9	once	-	TGTGCCAGCAGCGGCGGTGGCCTAGCGTTTTACAATGAGCAGTTCTTC	CASSGGGLAFYNEQFF
TRBJ2-2	TRBV15	-	TRBD2	TGTGCCACCAGCAGGGGCCCGGGACTAGCGGGGGGTTACGGGGAGCTGTTTTTT	CATSRGPGLAGGYGELFF
TRBJ2-2	TRBV2	-	TRBD1	TGTGCCAGCATCCAAGGGACAGGGAACACCGGGGAGCTGTTTTTT	CASIQGTGNTGELFF
TRBJ1-2	TRBV5-4	-	TRBD1	TGTGCCAGCACTCGGGGACAGTCTGCTAACTATGGCTACACCTTC	CASTRGQSANYGYTF
TRBJ1-5	TRBV3-1/TRBV3-2	-	-	TGTGCCAGCAGCCAATATTCCGGAGATCAGCCCCAGCATTTT	CASSQYSGDQPQHF
TRBJ2-1	TRBV29-1	once	-	TGCAGCGTCACCGGGACTTCCATGTCCAATGAGCAGTTCTTC	CSVTGTSMSNEQFF
TRBJ2-5	TRBV2	-	TRBD2	TGTGCCAGCAGGCCACTAGCGGGTCTCCAAGAGACCCAGTACTTC	CASRPLAGLQETQYF
TRBJ2-3	TRBV5-4	once	-	TGTGCCAGCGGCGACTTAGGTACCACAGATACGCAGTATTTT	CASGDLGTTDTQYF
TRBJ2-3	TRBV29-1	-	-	TGCAGCGCGCAGGATAACACAGATACGCAGTATTTT	CSAQDNTDTQYF
TRBJ1-2	TRBV6-1	few	-	TGTGCCAGCAGTGAAGGAGGAGCTAACTATGGCTACACCTTC	CASSEGGANYGYTF
TRBJ2-5	TRBV11-1	-	TRBD1	TGTGCCAGCAGCTACGGACAGGGTCGAGAGACCCAGTACTTC	CASSYGQGRETQYF
TRBJ1-4	TRBV7-2	-	TRBD1	TGTGCCAGCAGCTTACTGGGGACAGGGAGGAAACTGTTTTTT	CASSLLGTGRKLFF
TRBJ2-7	TRBV7-6	-	TRBD1	TGTGCCAGCAGCTCAGGACAGGGCCATTCCTACGAGCAGTACTTC	CASSSGQGHSYEQYF
TRBJ1-5	TRBV1	once	-	TGCACCAGCAGCGGGCAAGGGGCCTCGACATTT	CTSSGQGASTF